A selection of T cell receptor beta chains follows, all from one sample in a study of beta chain features in type 1 diabetes. TCRdb's copy holds only in-frame clones and misses some; the assay was immunoSEQ multiplex PCR. The sample holds around 160,000 clones, about 8.3% seen once. Source material: central memory CD4+ T cells from blood. Receptors were obtained from a young woman with type 1 diabetes. The CDR3 runs from the conserved cysteine through the conserved F or W. A D gene is named only where the DNA matches it firmly. Clone sizes are given selectively: once, few, many, or a class where the clone is expanded.

D gene	J gene	V gene	clone size	CDR3 protein	CDR3 DNA
TRBD2	TRBJ2-3	TRBV7-2	-	CASSPRSGAGSTDTQYF	TGTGCCAGCAGTCCTCGGTCGGGAGCGGGGAGCACAGATACGCAGTATTTT
TRBD2	TRBJ2-1	TRBV28	few	CASGLAGGPEDEQFF	TGTGCCAGCGGGCTAGCGGGAGGGCCTGAAGATGAGCAGTTCTTC
-	TRBJ2-5	TRBV5-1	few	CASSLGGTEETQYF	TGCGCCAGCAGCTTGGGCGGGACCGAAGAGACCCAGTACTTC
-	TRBJ1-4	TRBV6-6	few	CASTPREKLFF	TGTGCCAGCACCCCGCGTGAAAAACTGTTTTTT
-	TRBJ2-5	TRBV9	few	CASSVGQQETQYF	TGTGCCAGCAGCGTAGGACAGCAAGAGACCCAGTACTTC
TRBD1	TRBJ1-6	TRBV5-6	-	CASTRDRVGSPLHF	TGTGCCAGCACCCGGGACAGGGTGGGATCACCCCTCCACTTT
-	TRBJ1-1	TRBV5-6	few	CASSLARRGTEAFF	TGTGCCAGCAGCTTGGCCAGGAGGGGCACTGAAGCTTTCTTT
-	TRBJ2-1	TRBV9	few	CASSPSRGSTYPYNEQFF	TGTGCCAGCAGCCCTAGTAGAGGGAGCACGTATCCCTACAATGAGCAGTTCTTC
-	TRBJ1-5	TRBV9	-	CASSPSGTGYQPQHF	TGTGCCAGCAGCCCCTCAGGGACTGGGTATCAGCCCCAGCATTTT
-	TRBJ2-5	TRBV4-3	few	CASSQGAGGETQYF	TGCGCCAGCAGCCAAGGGGCAGGGGGGGAGACCCAGTACTTC
-	TRBJ2-7	TRBV5-6	-	CASSFLRAQPYEQYF	TGTGCCAGCAGCTTTCTTCGTGCACAGCCCTACGAGCAGTACTTC
TRBD1	TRBJ1-6	TRBV7-9	-	CASSRWGGQGPSPLHF	TGTGCCAGCAGTAGGTGGGGGGGACAGGGTCCTTCACCCCTCCACTTT
TRBD1	TRBJ2-5	TRBV2	-	CASGARQGKGTQYF	TGTGCCAGCGGGGCTAGACAGGGGAAGGGGACCCAGTACTTC
-	TRBJ2-5	TRBV4-3	-	CASSQRQGRIETQYF	TGCGCCAGCAGCCAACGGCAGGGGCGGATAGAGACCCAGTACTTC
TRBD2	TRBJ2-1	TRBV12-5	-	CASGPPMLWGGDNEQFF	TGTGCTAGTGGTCCCCCCATGTTGTGGGGGGGAGACAATGAGCAGTTCTTC
-	TRBJ2-5	TRBV13	many	CASSPRTRGEQETQYF	TGTGCCAGCAGCCCACGGACTAGGGGGGAACAAGAGACCCAGTACTTC
-	TRBJ2-5	TRBV28	few	CASSGGGTERETQYF	TGTGCCAGCAGTGGAGGAGGGACAGAGAGAGAGACCCAGTACTTC
-	TRBJ2-2	TRBV7-6	-	CASSPTPGDTGELFF	TGTGCCAGCAGCCCCACGCCAGGGGACACCGGGGAGCTGTTTTTT
-	TRBJ1-5	TRBV7-9	-	CASRSTGNQPQHF	TGTGCCAGCAGATCGACAGGCAATCAGCCCCAGCATTTT
TRBD1	TRBJ1-6	TRBV5-1	-	CASSLGQGNSPLHF	TGCGCCAGCAGCTTGGGACAGGGGAATTCACCCCTCCACTTT
TRBD2	TRBJ2-1	TRBV30	few	CAWSPLAAYNEQFF	TGTGCCTGGAGTCCACTAGCGGCCTACAATGAGCAGTTCTTC
-	TRBJ2-5	TRBV5-4	-	CASSSRRGSAQYF	TGTGCCAGCAGCTCCCGTCGAGGGTCGGCCCAGTACTTC
-	TRBJ2-1	TRBV5-5	-	CASSLGSVNEQFF	TGTGCCAGCAGCTTGGGTAGCGTCAATGAGCAGTTCTTC
-	TRBJ2-7	TRBV7-2	-	CASSSRTQSYEQYF	TGTGCCAGCAGCTCCCGGACACAATCCTACGAGCAGTACTTC
TRBD1	TRBJ1-1	TRBV29-1	-	CSVSDRGPSGSFF	TGCAGCGTTTCGGACAGGGGACCTTCTGGGTCTTTCTTT
-	TRBJ2-7	TRBV28	few	CASSPDTGEQYF	TGTGCCAGCAGTCCGGACACTGGCGAGCAGTACTTC
-	TRBJ2-7	TRBV6-5	-	CASSYSGAIGSYEQYF	TGTGCCAGCAGTTACTCGGGAGCGATAGGGTCCTACGAGCAGTACTTC
-	TRBJ2-7	TRBV28	few	CASSLMGGSYEQYF	TGTGCCAGCAGTTTGATGGGCGGGTCCTACGAGCAGTACTTC
TRBD2	TRBJ2-3	TRBV5-1	-	CASSGQRGATDTQYF	TGCGCCAGCAGCGGTCAGCGGGGGGCCACAGATACGCAGTATTTT
TRBD1	TRBJ2-5	TRBV7-2	-	CASSRDRGIKGTQYF	TGTGCCAGCAGCCGAGACAGGGGAATTAAAGGGACCCAGTACTTC
-	TRBJ1-2	TRBV4-3	-	CASSQDRNYGYTF	TGCGCCAGCAGCCAAGACAGGAACTATGGCTACACCTTC
-	TRBJ2-1	TRBV18	few	CASSPATSPTEVGEQFF	TGTGCCAGCTCACCAGCGACCAGCCCGACAGAAGTCGGTGAGCAGTTCTTC
-	TRBJ2-7	TRBV18	few	CASSPFGGIDEQYF	TGTGCCAGCTCACCGTTCGGCGGGATCGACGAGCAGTACTTC
-	TRBJ1-1	TRBV5-6	-	CASNDLGLQRTEAFF	TGTGCCAGCAACGATCTAGGACTCCAGAGGACTGAAGCTTTCTTT
-	TRBJ2-7	TRBV15	-	CATSGLGQSSRTYEQYF	TGTGCCACCAGCGGATTAGGACAGTCCTCTAGGACCTACGAGCAGTACTTC
TRBD2	TRBJ2-2	TRBV6-5	few	CASSRLAGGGELFF	TGTGCCAGCAGCCGACTAGCGGGGGGCGGGGAGCTGTTTTTT
TRBD2	TRBJ2-1	TRBV4-2	few	CASSRSGTSFPVQFF	TGTGCCAGCAGCCGATCCGGGACTAGCTTTCCCGTGCAGTTCTTC
-	TRBJ2-2	TRBV28	-	CASGTFTGELFF	TGTGCCAGCGGGACATTCACCGGGGAGCTGTTTTTT
-	TRBJ2-3	TRBV4-3	-	CASSQETGGEAQYF	TGCGCCAGCAGCCAAGAAACCGGGGGTGAGGCGCAGTATTTT
-	TRBJ2-7	TRBV20-1	few	CGVSQQREQYF	TGCGGAGTCTCCCAGCAAAGGGAGCAGTACTTC
-	TRBJ2-3	TRBV5-1	few	CASSFQASTDTQYF	TGCGCCAGCAGCTTCCAGGCAAGCACAGATACGCAGTATTTT
TRBD1	TRBJ1-2	TRBV4-3	few	CASSPSHGTGIPISGYTF	TGCGCCAGCAGCCCCTCACACGGGACAGGGATACCTATTAGCGGCTACACCTTC
-	TRBJ2-7	TRBV9	few	CASSVYQRDEQYF	TGTGCCAGCAGCGTATACCAGAGGGACGAGCAGTACTTC
TRBD2	TRBJ2-5	TRBV7-2	-	CASSFQGLQETQYF	TGTGCCAGCAGCTTCCAGGGACTACAAGAGACCCAGTACTTC
TRBD2	TRBJ2-1	TRBV5-8	few	CASTQGTGTSGYNEQFF	TGTGCCAGCACCCAGGGAACCGGGACTAGCGGTTACAATGAGCAGTTCTTC
TRBD1	TRBJ1-2	TRBV19	-	CASSQGQGRYGYTF	TGTGCCAGTAGTCAAGGACAGGGTCGGTATGGCTACACCTTC
-	TRBJ2-1	TRBV4-3	-	CASSHPTRGNEQFF	TGCGCCAGCAGCCATCCAACTAGGGGGAATGAGCAGTTCTTC
TRBD1	TRBJ1-1	TRBV29-1	-	CSVGTGGRTEAFF	TGCAGCGTTGGGACAGGGGGCCGGACTGAAGCTTTCTTT
TRBD1	TRBJ1-4	TRBV19	few	CASRRQGMGTNEKLFF	TGTGCCAGTAGGAGACAGGGGATGGGGACTAATGAAAAACTGTTTTTT